Listed here are 27 T cell receptor beta chains from one sample, sequenced in a study of T cells in Graves' hyperthyroidism and ophthalmopathy. The investigators amplified TCR beta CDR3 regions from RNA transcripts. First-round RT-PCR of the TCR CDR3 relied on the HTBI primer set. TCRdb reprocessed the multiplex PCR reads with MiXCR, giving one entry per CDR3 protein. Among hundreds of thousands of distinct CDR3 sequences, 15% to 18% were seen once, and the ten largest hold over 7.5%. Material: blood. All receptors come from a young woman with Graves' hyperthyroidism.

This clonotype was counted many times. The genes are TRBV12-3 or TRBV12-4 and TRBJ1-2; D unresolved. Trimming pared 2 bases from V and 0 bases from J, leaving 19 bases between. The CDR3 is 18 amino acids. DNA of the CDR3: TGTGCCAGCAGTTTATCCCTTTTTTTGGAGCCTACTAACTATGGCTACACCTTC. It is translated as CASSLSLFLEPTNYGYTF.

This clonotype was counted many times. The CDR3 is CASSNRDGYGYTF. Written as DNA, the CDR3 is TGTGCCAGCAGCAACAGGGACGGGTATGGCTACACCTTC. The chain has TRBV6-2 or TRBV6-3 and TRBJ1-2, with TRBD1 as a possible D gene (6 bases). Trimming left V 6 bases short and J 5 bases short, with 13 bases between. Germline V gene sequence: CDR1 MNHEY, CDR2 SVGEGT. There are 13 residues in the CDR3.

This clonotype has a count of ten or more. This chain links TRBV6-6 with TRBJ2-7; 8 bases are a match to TRBD2. The CDR3 spans 17 residues. Per germline, CDR1 MNHNY and CDR2 SVGAGI (reference sequence). V trimming: 0 bases; J trimming: 4 bases; junction bases outside the gene matches: 11. The CDR3 spells CASSYSLPAAGAYEQYF. Here the CDR3 DNA reads TGTGCCAGCAGTTACTCTCTCCCGGCAGCGGGAGCTTACGAGCAGTACTTC.

The CDR3 nucleotides read TGCAGTGCTAGACCCCCCTTGGGGGGTGGCTATGGCTACACCTTC. It yields the protein CSARPPLGGGYGYTF. The chain couples TRBV20-1 to TRBJ1-2, with D possibly matching TRBD1 (5 bases). Trimming pared 2 bases from V and 4 bases from J, leaving 17 bases between. Germline V CDR1 and CDR2: DFQATT, SNEGSKA (reference sequence). The CDR3 length is 15 residues.

This clonotype was counted ten times or more. The genes are TRBV20-1 and TRBJ2-1, with 14 bases identical to TRBD2. Germline values: CDR1 DFQATT, CDR2 SNEGSKA (reference sequence). V trimming: 1 base; J trimming: 10 bases; junction bases outside the gene matches: 9. CDR3 size: 16 residues. The CDR3: CSARGSGLAGGEEQFF. The CDR3 DNA follows: TGCAGTGCTAGAGGTTCAGGACTAGCGGGAGGCGAGGAGCAGTTCTTC.

The CDR3 spells CSARDRISEKLFF. The CDR3, as DNA: TGCAGTGCTAGAGACCGTATCAGTGAAAAACTGTTTTTT. The chain links TRBV20-1 to TRBJ1-4; unclear D gene. V shed 0 bases and J shed 7 bases, with 9 bases lying between them. The CDR3 contains 13 residues. Germline CDR1 and CDR2: DFQATT and SNEGSKA (reference sequence).

Comment on this clonotype: A much larger clone sits a single nucleotide away, making a read error possible. The V gene is TRBV9, the J gene TRBJ2-7; TRBD2 matches at 10 bases. This CDR3 spans 15 amino acids. CDR1 and CDR2 from the germline V gene are SGDLS and YYNGEE. Here the CDR3 DNA reads TGTGCCAGCAGCGTAGAGGGGACTAGCGCCTACGAGCAGTGCTTC. It encodes CASSVEGTSAYEQCF.

For this clonotype: Germline and junction disagree at one end, which may indicate a read error. The chain is built from TRBV7-9 and TRBJ1-4, with no clear D. Germline CDR1 SEHNR, CDR2 FQNEAQ (reference sequence). This CDR3 spans 12 amino acids. The chain's CDR3 is CVSSSLNEKLFF. CDR3 DNA: TGTGTCAGCAGCTCCCTGAATGAAAAACTGTTTTTT.

This clonotype appeared many times. V and J are TRBV10-3 and TRBJ1-2; TRBD1 is a possible D gene (6 bases). Germline CDR1 and CDR2: ENHRY and SYGVKD. There are 13 residues in the CDR3. V was pared by 4 bases and J by 3 bases, with 9 bases between. The CDR3 sequence is CAISARTDYGYTF. The CDR3 coding sequence is TGTGCCATCAGTGCCCGGACAGACTATGGCTACACCTTC.

This clonotype came up a few times. The rearrangement joins TRBV5-1 to TRBJ2-5; TRBD2 aligns across 15 bases. The J segment lost 4 bases and the V segment lost 3 bases, leaving 16 bases of the junction unmatched. Germline loops: CDR1 SGHRS, CDR2 YFSETQ. The CDR3 totals 20 residues. CDR3 protein: CASSSEPRTSGRAQRETQYF. DNA for the CDR3: TGCGCCAGCAGCTCGGAACCACGGACTAGCGGGAGGGCCCAACGAGAGACCCAGTACTTC.

This clonotype was seen only a few times. The V call is TRBV30, the J call TRBJ2-5; 8 bases map to TRBD1. V gave up 2 bases and J gave up 5 bases; unmatched junction bases: 4. CDR1 GTSNPN and CDR2 SVGIG come from the germline V gene (reference sequence). The length of the CDR3 is 13 residues. CDR3 bases: TGTGCCTGGAGTTCCGACAGGGGCGAGACCCAGTACTTC. This codes for CAWSSDRGETQYF. Looking up the rest from reference TRBV30 and TRBJ2-5 gives the full variable domain: SQTIHQWPATLVQPVGSPLSLECTVEGTSNPNLYWYRQAAGRGLQLLFYSVGIGQISSEVPQNLSASRPQDRQFILSSKKLLLSDSGFYLCAWSSDRGETQYFGPGTRLLVL.

The table lists this clonotype with many counts. The rearrangement links TRBV6-5 to TRBJ1-6; the D gene is possibly TRBD1 (6 bases). There are 17 residues in the CDR3. Germline loops: CDR1 MNHEY, CDR2 SVGAGI. V was shortened by 2 bases and J by 0 bases, with 11 bases between the two germline ends. CDR3 nucleotide sequence: TGTGCCAGCAGTTACCCGGACAGAAGCTCCTATAATTCACCCCTCCACTTT. Translating it yields CASSYPDRSSYNSPLHF.

This rearrangement joins TRBV9 to TRBJ1-1; D is uncertain. This CDR3 comprises 13 residues. Germline CDR1 and CDR2: SGDLS and YYNGEE. V was shortened by 4 bases and J by 1 base, with 8 bases between the two germline ends. Written as DNA, the CDR3 is TGTGCCAGCAGCATAGGCCCGAACACTGAAGCTTTCTTT. This translates into CASSIGPNTEAFF.

This clonotype was observed many times. The CDR3 protein is CASSPGREQFF. CDR3 nucleotide sequence: TGTGCCAGCAGCCCCGGTAGGGAGCAGTTCTTC. The V gene is TRBV11-3, the J gene TRBJ2-1; D unclear. Germline loops: CDR1 SGHNT, CDR2 YENEEA. V was clipped by 5 bases and J by 10 bases, with 9 bases between them. CDR3 length: 11 amino acids.

This clonotype was detected ten times or more. V gene TRBV12-3 or TRBV12-4 combines with J gene TRBJ1-1; no firm D call. The CDR3 covers 13 residues. V was trimmed by 7 bases and J by 0 bases, leaving 9 bases between them. The DNA of the CDR3 is TGTGCCAGCACCGCATGGGTGAACACTGAAGCTTTCTTT. Amino acids: CASTAWVNTEAFF.

This clonotype has a count of ten or more. The V gene is TRBV5-6, the J gene TRBJ2-7; D ambiguous. The germline V and J ends were trimmed by 0 bases and 2 bases, with 12 bases remaining between them. CDR3 length equals 15 residues. Germline V lookup: CDR1 SGHDT, CDR2 YYEEEE. This CDR3 is CASSLGENPAYEQYF. The CDR3 DNA follows: TGTGCCAGCAGCTTGGGAGAAAACCCTGCCTACGAGCAGTACTTC.

Many counts were recorded for this clonotype. CDR3 protein: CASTPHTAAGYEQYF. The CDR3 DNA is TGTGCCAGCACCCCTCACACGGCAGCAGGCTACGAGCAGTACTTC. This chain joins TRBV12-3 or TRBV12-4 and TRBJ2-7, with D unresolved. The CDR3 runs 15 residues. V gave up 7 bases and J gave up 3 bases, with 19 bases separating them.

V gene TRBV7-3 combines with J gene TRBJ2-3, with D possibly matching TRBD2 (6 bases). This CDR3 contains 14 residues. Germline V gives CDR1 SGHTA, CDR2 FQGTGA. Trimming took off 2 bases at V and 5 bases at J, with 11 bases between the two ends. CDR3 loop: CASSLSGVIDTQYF. CDR3 nucleotides: TGTGCCAGCAGCTTATCGGGGGTGATAGATACGCAGTATTTT.

This clonotype appeared many times. The rearrangement joins TRBV6-1 to TRBJ1-1; possibly TRBD1 for D (5 bases). The CDR3 is 14 residues long. V was trimmed by 6 bases and J by 2 bases, leaving 13 bases between them. Germline CDR1 and CDR2: MNHNS and SASEGT. CDR3 sequence (DNA): TGTGCCAGCAGGACTCCGGGACTCAACACTGAAGCTTTCTTT. Its protein is CASRTPGLNTEAFF.

This clonotype came up many times. The rearrangement uses TRBV5-1 and TRBJ2-1; 8 bases map to TRBD1. The germline V gene has CDR1 SGHRS and CDR2 YFSETQ. The CDR3 is made up of 18 amino acids. The V gene end was trimmed by 4 bases and the J gene end by 7 bases; junction bases not matched to a gene: 19. The CDR3: CASSPGQGTSPYENEQFF. CDR3 DNA: TGCGCCAGCAGCCCCGGACAGGGCACTTCCCCATACGAGAATGAGCAGTTCTTC.

The sample holds many counts of this clonotype. V usage is TRBV19 and J usage is TRBJ1-2; tentatively, D is TRBD1 (6 bases). V was pared by 6 bases and J by 0 bases, with 17 bases between. The germline V gene has CDR1 LNHDA and CDR2 SQIVND (reference sequence). The CDR3 runs to 16 residues. The DNA of the CDR3 is TGTGCCAGTAGCTATGCATGGGGGCACCCTAACTATGGCTACACCTTC. This encodes CASSYAWGHPNYGYTF.

The sample holds many counts of this clonotype. This chain joins TRBV9 and TRBJ1-2, with TRBD1 matching over 10 bases. The CDR3 is 13 residues long. V lost 4 bases, J lost 4 bases, and 1 base stayed unmatched. CDR1 SGDLS and CDR2 YYNGEE come from the germline V gene. Here the CDR3 reads CASSRDRGYGYTF. The CDR3 DNA is TGTGCCAGCAGCCGGGACAGGGGCTATGGCTACACCTTC.

This clonotype occurred many times. The chain is built from TRBV9 and TRBJ2-7, with 7 bases that match TRBD1. This CDR3 has 14 amino acids. Per germline, CDR1 SGDLS and CDR2 YYNGEE. Germline trimming cut 4 bases from V and 7 bases from J; bases unmatched to any gene: 11. The CDR3 coding sequence is TGTGCCAGCAGCCCCAGAGGGGGCGTATGGGAGCAGTACTTC. This encodes CASSPRGGVWEQYF.

This clonotype was seen many times. The chain joins TRBV7-8 to TRBJ2-2; unclear D gene. The CDR3 is 14 residues long. Germline lookup yields CDR1 SGHVS and CDR2 FQNEAQ. V shed 0 bases and J shed 5 bases, with 7 bases lying between them. CDR3 loop: CASSLALGTGELFF. CDR3 DNA: TGTGCCAGCAGCTTAGCGTTGGGGACCGGGGAGCTGTTTTTT.

This clonotype has ten or more counts. J is TRBJ2-3 and V is TRBV11-2, with a weak D call TRBD2 (6 bases). Trimming stripped 4 bases from V and 8 bases from J, with 10 bases between. The germline gives CDR1 SGHAT, CDR2 FQNNGV. This CDR3 has 12 residues. This CDR3 reads CASSSGGATQYF. CDR3 nucleotides: TGTGCCAGCAGCTCCGGGGGAGCTACGCAGTATTTT.

Ten or more counts support this clonotype. The J gene is TRBJ1-5, the V gene TRBV12-3 or TRBV12-4, with D uncertain. V gave up 2 bases and J gave up 7 bases, with 15 bases separating them. The CDR3 length is 15 residues. In DNA, the CDR3 is TGTGCCAGCAGTTTACATCCGCGGGGAGGGCAGCCCCAGCATTTT. Residues: CASSLHPRGGQPQHF.

Notes on this clonotype: With a much larger clone just one base away, this may be a read error. The V and J genes are TRBV30 and TRBJ2-3; D may be TRBD2 (6 bases). CDR1 and CDR2 from the germline V gene are GTSNPN and SVGIG (reference sequence). The ends were cut back, 1 base at V and 2 bases at J, with 7 bases in the middle. The CDR3 extends over 13 amino acids. The chain's CDR3 is CAWSGGATDTQYF. The CDR3 nucleotides read TGTGCCTGGAGTGGCGGGGCCACAGATACGCAGTATTTT.